Each of the 13 T cell receptor beta chains below was sequenced from the same sample in a study of spatial heterogeneity in lung cancer. Time point here: sample taken at primary tumor resection. Their cognate antigens are unknown. Study-wide points: Tumor mutation count correlated with how many alpha and beta TCRs expanded intratumorally.

TCRdb reanalysed the 5' RACE reads using MiXCR and keeps one entry per CDR3 protein. Among roughly 7,000 distinct CDR3 sequences listed, about 3.4% were seen once. Source: lung tumor tissue, taken at surgery. The receptors originated from a male donor with early-stage non-small cell lung cancer.

Within the sample, this clonotype is medium-sized. The V and J genes are TRBV5-6 and TRBJ1-4, with D possibly being TRBD1 (6 bases). Trimming pared 2 bases from V and 8 bases from J, leaving 7 bases between. Germline values: CDR1 SGHDT, CDR2 YYEEEE. The CDR3 is 12 residues long. The CDR3 reads CASSFGQEKLFF. In DNA, the CDR3 is TGTGCCAGCAGCTTTGGACAGGAAAAACTGTTTTTT.

This chain joins TRBV2 and TRBJ1-6, with D unclear. With 2 bases removed from V and 10 bases from J, the gap between germline ends came to 6 bases. The CDR3 length is 12 residues. Germline V gene sequence: CDR1 SNHLY, CDR2 FYNNEI. In DNA form, the CDR3 reads TGTGCCAGCAGTGAACATGGGTCACCCCTCCACTTT. It yields the protein CASSEHGSPLHF.

This clonotype occurred many times. J is TRBJ2-1 and V is TRBV6-5; D is ambiguous. The length of the CDR3 is 14 residues. V lost 7 bases and J lost 0, with 10 bases in between. CDR1 and CDR2 from the germline V gene are MNHEY and SVGAGI. The CDR3 loop reads CASNKKSSYNEQFF. CDR3 DNA sequence: TGTGCCAGCAACAAGAAAAGCTCCTACAATGAGCAGTTCTTC.

This clonotype was counted many times. The chain joins TRBV9 to TRBJ2-3; the match to TRBD2 covers 9 bases. This CDR3 is built from 15 residues. V gave up 0 bases and J gave up 3 bases; unmatched junction bases: 2. Germline V gives CDR1 SGDLS, CDR2 YYNGEE. The CDR3 DNA reads TGTGCCAGCAGCGTAGCTCTAGCGGGAACAGATACGCAGTATTTT. Translated, it gives CASSVALAGTDTQYF.

The rearrangement uses TRBV11-2 and TRBJ2-3; TRBD1 matches 9 bases. CDR3 length: 15 amino acids. Germline-derived CDR1 and CDR2 are SGHAT and FQNNGV. V lost 4 bases to trimming and J lost 0 bases; unmatched junction nucleotides: 2. CDR3 DNA: TGTGCCAGCAGCTGGACAGGGGCAAGCACAGATACGCAGTATTTT. Amino acid sequence: CASSWTGASTDTQYF.

To note about this clonotype: This may arise from a read error, as a much more abundant clone is one base away. The gene calls are TRBV19 and TRBJ1-1; tentatively, D is TRBD1 (6 bases). V was trimmed by 4 bases and J by 2 bases, leaving 17 bases between them. This CDR3 has 16 amino acids. Germline CDR1 is LNHDA and CDR2 is SQIVND (reference sequence). CDR3 bases: TGTGCCAGTAGTACACAGGGACATGGTCTTAACACTGAAGCTTTCTTT. Its protein is CASSTQGHGLNTEAFF.

The table lists this clonotype with many counts. This chain links TRBV3-1 with TRBJ2-2; possibly TRBD2 for D (7 bases). Germline lookup yields CDR1 LGHDT and CDR2 YNNKEL (reference sequence). This CDR3 is 15 amino acids long. V shed 1 base and J shed 3 bases, with 9 bases lying between them. The CDR3 spells CASSQGGGHTGELFF. The CDR3 coding sequence is TGTGCCAGCAGCCAAGGCGGGGGCCACACCGGGGAGCTGTTTTTT.

Relative to its sample, this clonotype is medium-sized. The chain uses TRBV4-1 and TRBJ2-6; no clear D. V was cut by 8 bases and J by 1 base, with 3 bases left in between. The CDR3 runs to 12 residues. Per the germline V gene, CDR1 is MGHRA and CDR2 is YSYEKL. The CDR3 here is CASSSGANVLTF. The CDR3 nucleotides are TGCGCCAGCTCGTCTGGGGCCAACGTCCTGACTTTC.

This clonotype is classed as medium-sized. The chain has TRBV11-2 and TRBJ2-1; D unclear. There are 14 residues in the CDR3. Trimming left V 0 bases short and J 6 bases short, with 9 bases between. The germline V gene has CDR1 SGHAT and CDR2 FQNNGV. This chain's CDR3 is CASSLDRGVNEQFF. For the CDR3, the DNA is TGTGCCAGCAGCTTAGATCGTGGCGTCAATGAGCAGTTCTTC.

There are many counts of this clonotype. The V call is TRBV6-6, the J call TRBJ2-1; no firm D call. V was pared by 5 bases and J by 7 bases, with 9 bases between. This CDR3 is 12 amino acids long. CDR1 and CDR2 from the germline V gene are MNHNY and SVGAGI (reference sequence). The CDR3 coding sequence is TGTGCCAGCAGTCCTCTGGGGAATGAGCAGTTCTTC. It yields the protein CASSPLGNEQFF.

This clonotype showed up many times. The gene calls are TRBV27 and TRBJ1-1; D not resolved. CDR3 length: 13 residues. Between the trimmed V and J ends, which lost 3 bases and 5 bases, there was a span of 10 bases. In germline, CDR1 is MNHEY, CDR2 SMNVEV (reference sequence). CDR3 residues: CASSLGYGTEAFF. The CDR3 bases are TGTGCCAGCAGTTTGGGGTATGGAACTGAAGCTTTCTTT.

This clonotype was recorded many times. The chain carries TRBV10-1 and TRBJ2-2; the match to TRBD1 covers 8 bases. This CDR3 contains 14 residues. Germline assignment: CDR1 WNHNN and CDR2 SYGVQD (reference sequence). The J segment lost 5 bases and the V segment lost 6 bases, leaving 5 bases of the junction unmatched. The CDR3: CASSVRQGTGELFF. The CDR3 DNA is TGCGCCAGCAGCGTAAGACAGGGGACCGGGGAGCTGTTTTTT.

By proportion, this clonotype is medium-sized. The V and J genes are TRBV5-1 and TRBJ2-3; 8 positions match TRBD2. Germline V gene sequence: CDR1 SGHRS, CDR2 YFSETQ. CDR3 length: 16 residues. With V trimmed by 4 bases and J by 2 bases, 9 bases remained unmatched. The chain's CDR3 is CASSPLKREITDTQYF. CDR3 nucleotide sequence: TGCGCCAGCAGCCCCCTTAAGCGGGAGATCACAGATACGCAGTATTTT.